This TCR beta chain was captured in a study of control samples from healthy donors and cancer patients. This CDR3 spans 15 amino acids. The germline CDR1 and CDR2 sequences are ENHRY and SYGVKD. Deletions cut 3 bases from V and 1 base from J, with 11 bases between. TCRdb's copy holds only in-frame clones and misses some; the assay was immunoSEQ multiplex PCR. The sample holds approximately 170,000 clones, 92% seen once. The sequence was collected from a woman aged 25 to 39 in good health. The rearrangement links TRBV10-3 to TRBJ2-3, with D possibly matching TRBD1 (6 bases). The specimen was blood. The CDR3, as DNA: TGTGCCATCAGTGATCCGGGACACCGCACAGATACGCAGTATTTT. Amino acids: CAISDPGHRTDTQYF.